Listed here are 16 T cell receptor beta chains from one sample, sequenced in a study of shared clonotypes between healthy human individuals. The table came from immunoSEQ multiplex PCR; TCRdb's copy has only in-frame clones and leaves some out. The sample includes about 2.4 million clones, 90% to 95% seen only once; the top ten take roughly 0.13%. Sequencing was done on a sample of naive CD4+ T cells sorted from blood. Subset meaning: CD45RA+ positively selected. The source is a man younger than 30 in good health.

V is TRBV10-2 and J is TRBJ1-1; TRBD1 agrees at 7 bases. Germline V lookup: CDR1 WSHSY, CDR2 SAAADI. The V segment lost 8 bases and the J segment 1 base; nucleotides outside the gene matches: 4. The CDR3 extends over 13 amino acids. The CDR3 is CASAGQRNTEAFF. CDR3 coding DNA: TGCGCCAGCGCGGGACAGCGGAACACTGAAGCTTTCTTT.

This clone was picked up one time. The chain employs TRBV5-1 and TRBJ2-5, with 11 bases matching TRBD2. Germline loops: CDR1 SGHRS, CDR2 YFSETQ. Trimming removed 0 bases from V and 5 bases from J; junction bases left unmatched: 6. The CDR3 length is 16 residues. Here the CDR3 DNA reads TGCGCCAGCAGCTTGGAAGCTAGCGGGGGGTTTGAGACCCAGTACTTC. It translates to CASSLEASGGFETQYF.

The rearrangement links TRBV29-1 to TRBJ2-5; 9 positions agree with TRBD1. Trimming cost V 6 bases and J 2 bases; bases outside gene matches: 7. Per the germline V gene, CDR1 is SQVTM and CDR2 is ANQGSEA. The CDR3 contains 14 residues. CDR3 in amino acids: CSVRSGTGQETQYF. CDR3 in DNA: TGCAGCGTCAGGTCCGGGACAGGGCAAGAGACCCAGTACTTC.

The chain has TRBV28 and TRBJ2-7; 8 nucleotides match TRBD1. J gave up 5 bases and V 3 bases, and 9 bases lay outside the gene matches. There are 15 residues in the CDR3. Germline loops: CDR1 MDHEN, CDR2 SYDVKM. CDR3 sequence reads: CASSFSDRAEHEQYF. The CDR3 DNA sequence: TGTGCCAGCAGTTTTTCGGACAGGGCTGAACACGAGCAGTACTTC.

The chain employs TRBV6-1 and TRBJ2-7; no firm D call. There are 11 residues in the CDR3. V was pared by 6 bases and J by 3 bases, with 6 bases between. In germline, CDR1 is MNHNS, CDR2 SASEGT. The CDR3 DNA is TGTGCCAGCAGGGACCACTACGAGCAGTACTTC. Translated, it gives CASRDHYEQYF.

V usage is TRBV21-1 and J usage is TRBJ1-2; the DNA was not used to check the table's D call, TRBD1. TRBV21-1 is a documented pseudogene. The CDR3 length is 14 residues. The CDR3 region is CASSTAGDNYGYTF. CDR3 DNA sequence: TGTGCCAGCAGCACTGCAGGTGATAACTATGGCTACACCTTC.

This clone has a single count. V is TRBV5-1 and J is TRBJ2-5; D could derive from TRBD1 or TRBD2 (5 bases each). V was shortened by 0 bases and J by 6 bases, with 15 bases between the two germline ends. Germline loops: CDR1 SGHRS, CDR2 YFSETQ. CDR3 size: 15 residues. The DNA for the CDR3 is TGCGCCAGCAGCTTGGCCGGGACGGAGTTCCAGACCCAGTACTTC. This translates into CASSLAGTEFQTQYF.

V is TRBV5-1 and J is TRBJ2-1; D gene unclear. Germline assignment: CDR1 SGHRS and CDR2 YFSETQ. Trimming took 1 base from V and 2 from J, leaving 13 bases between them. This CDR3 is 16 amino acids long. Here the CDR3 DNA reads TGCGCCAGCAGCTTGATCGGCTACTCCCCCTACAATGAGCAGTTCTTC. It specifies CASSLIGYSPYNEQFF. Looking up the rest from reference TRBV5-1 and TRBJ2-1 gives the full variable domain: KAGVTQTPRYLIKTRGQQVTLSCSPISGHRSVSWYQQTPGQGLQFLFEYFSETQRNKGNFPGRFSGRQFSNSRSEMNVSTLELGDSALYLCASSLIGYSPYNEQFFGPGTRLTVL.

V and J are TRBV18 and TRBJ1-1; perhaps TRBD1 as D (5 bases). V lost 3 bases to trimming and J lost 0 bases, with 14 bases between them. Germline V CDR1 and CDR2: KGHSH, LQKENI. There are 16 residues in the CDR3. Here the CDR3 reads CASSPTPGRMNTEAFF. The CDR3, as DNA: TGTGCCAGCTCACCCACACCGGGACGGATGAACACTGAAGCTTTCTTT. The variable domain in full, completed from reference TRBV18 and TRBJ1-1, reads NAGVMQNPRHLVRRRGQEARLRCSPMKGHSHVYWYRQLPEEGLKFMVYLQKENIIDESGMPKERFSAEFPKEGPSILRIQQVVRGDSAAYFCASSPTPGRMNTEAFFGQGTRLTVV.

V gene TRBV30 combines with J gene TRBJ2-7, with TRBD2 matching 11 bases. Germline CDR1 is GTSNPN and CDR2 is SVGIG (reference sequence). The V gene end was trimmed by 0 bases and the J gene end by 4 bases; junction bases not matched to a gene: 5. This CDR3 has 15 amino acids. This CDR3 is CAWSVTSGSVYEQYF. CDR3 DNA: TGTGCCTGGAGTGTAACTAGCGGGAGTGTATACGAGCAGTACTTC. The entire variable domain, with the rest obtained from reference TRBV30 and TRBJ2-7, is as follows: SQTIHQWPATLVQPVGSPLSLECTVEGTSNPNLYWYRQAAGRGLQLLFYSVGIGQISSEVPQNLSASRPQDRQFILSSKKLLLSDSGFYLCAWSVTSGSVYEQYFGPGTRLTVT.

The V and J genes are TRBV5-5 and TRBJ2-7; D tentatively reads TRBD1 or TRBD2 (5 bases each). V lost 4 bases and J lost 6, with 17 bases in between. The germline V gene has CDR1 SGHKS and CDR2 YYEKEE (reference sequence). The CDR3 is made up of 14 amino acids. CDR3 coding DNA: TGTGCCAGCAGCCCTCCCCCCAGGGCGGGCGAGCAGTACTTC. Amino acids: CASSPPPRAGEQYF.

The chain carries TRBV7-9 and TRBJ2-7, with TRBD2 as a possible D gene (6 bases). The CDR3 extends over 14 amino acids. CDR1 is SEHNR, CDR2 FQNEAQ, per germline (reference sequence). The V end was cut by 4 bases, the J end by 6 bases, with 16 bases between. The CDR3: CASSWREGGLEQYF. CDR3 in DNA: TGTGCCAGCAGCTGGAGGGAAGGAGGGCTCGAGCAGTACTTC.

This clone occurred a few times. The genes are TRBV7-9 and TRBJ1-1, with D possibly matching TRBD1 (5 bases). Trimming left V 3 bases short and J 11 bases short, with 16 bases between. There are 13 residues in the CDR3. Looked up from germline, CDR1 is SEHNR and CDR2 is FQNEAQ (reference sequence). This CDR3 reads CASSFGGTQGAFF. The DNA of the CDR3 is TGTGCCAGCAGCTTTGGAGGGACGCAAGGGGCTTTCTTT. The whole variable domain, filled in from reference TRBV7-9 and TRBJ1-1, reads DTGVSQNPRHKITKRGQNVTFRCDPISEHNRLYWYRQTLGQGPEFLTYFQNEAQLEKSRLLSDRFSAERPKGSFSTLEIQRTEQGDSAMYLCASSFGGTQGAFFGQGTRLTVV.

The sample holds one count of this clone. J is TRBJ2-1 and V is TRBV7-9, with TRBD2 as a possible D gene (5 bases). Germline V gene sequence: CDR1 SEHNR, CDR2 FQNEAQ (reference sequence). The V and J ends lost 5 bases and 5 bases respectively, with 13 bases between them. The CDR3 totals 14 residues. Here the CDR3 reads CASSKRPSHNEQFF. In DNA, the CDR3 is TGTGCCAGCAGCAAGCGGCCAAGCCACAATGAGCAGTTCTTC. The entire variable domain, with the rest obtained from reference TRBV7-9 and TRBJ2-1, is as follows: DTGVSQNPRHKITKRGQNVTFRCDPISEHNRLYWYRQTLGQGPEFLTYFQNEAQLEKSRLLSDRFSAERPKGSFSTLEIQRTEQGDSAMYLCASSKRPSHNEQFFGPGTRLTVL.

This clone occurred a few times. J is TRBJ1-6 and V is TRBV11-2; TRBD1 agrees at 7 bases. V lost 5 bases, J lost 1 base, and 11 bases stayed unmatched. CDR1 and CDR2 from the germline V gene are SGHAT and FQNNGV. The CDR3 runs 18 residues. CDR3 DNA sequence: TGTGCCAGCAGCCCCGGGACAGTCCGAAGGTCCTATAATTCACCCCTCCACTTT. Translated: CASSPGTVRRSYNSPLHF.

CDR3 loop: CASSLNRGPAEAFF. CDR3 bases: TGTGCCAGCAGCCTCAACAGGGGGCCGGCTGAAGCTTTCTTT. The chain is built from TRBV6-1 and TRBJ1-1, with 9 bases aligning to TRBD1. Germline CDR1 and CDR2: MNHNS and SASEGT. J lost 6 bases, V lost 6 bases, and 8 bases had no gene match. The CDR3 spans 14 residues.